Following are 23 T cell receptor beta chains from one sample sequenced in a study of CD8 T cells in Susac syndrome. cDNA came from about 0.5 to 1 ug RNA primed by random hexamers. MiXCR was run by TCRdb on the immunoSEQ multiplex PCR reads, yielding one entry per CDR3 protein. The data contain fewer than 350,000 distinct CDR3 sequences, over 75% of them singletons. Material for sequencing was CD8+ T cells from PBMCs. The receptors come from a human donor with multiple sclerosis.

The CDR3 loop reads CASSLDPNGDEQFF. In DNA, the CDR3 is TGTGCCAGCAGCTTAGACCCCAATGGGGATGAGCAGTTCTTC. V usage is TRBV7-2 and J usage is TRBJ2-1; D remains ambiguous. From germline, CDR1 is SGHTA and CDR2 FQGNSA. The CDR3 length is 14 residues. The V and J ends lost 1 base and 8 bases respectively, with 12 bases between them.

The V and J genes are TRBV12-3 or TRBV12-4 and TRBJ1-5; no definite D call. V was trimmed by 5 bases and J by 3 bases, leaving 11 bases between them. The CDR3 is 14 residues long. CDR3 residues: CASSADGLNQPQHF. As DNA, the CDR3 is TGTGCCAGCAGTGCGGACGGACTCAATCAGCCCCAGCATTTT.

The chain carries TRBV4-3 and TRBJ2-7, with D uncertain. Germline CDR1 and CDR2: LGHNA and YSLEER. The CDR3 runs 15 residues. V was clipped by 0 bases and J by 2 bases, with 11 bases between them. In DNA form, the CDR3 reads TGCGCCAGCAGCCAAGATCGGGCGGTGACCTACGAGCAGTACTTC. Residues: CASSQDRAVTYEQYF.

The genes are TRBV9 and TRBJ2-5; TRBD1 agrees at 7 bases. Germline-derived CDR1 and CDR2 are SGDLS and YYNGEE. V lost 3 bases, J lost 3 bases, and 5 bases stayed unmatched. This CDR3 has 14 amino acids. This chain's CDR3 is CASSGLTGEETQYF. Here the CDR3 DNA reads TGTGCCAGCAGCGGATTAACAGGGGAAGAGACCCAGTACTTC.

The CDR3, as DNA: TGTGCCAGCAGCTTATTTCCCACTGAAGCTTTCTTT. The encoded protein is CASSLFPTEAFF. V and J are TRBV7-2 and TRBJ1-1; unclear D gene. V lost 2 bases, J lost 4 bases, and 5 bases lay in between. The germline V gene has CDR1 SGHTA and CDR2 FQGNSA. CDR3 length equals 12 residues.

V gene TRBV4-3 combines with J gene TRBJ2-5; no definite D call. Germline V CDR1 and CDR2: LGHNA, YSLEER. V lost 0 bases to trimming and J lost 3 bases, with 8 bases between them. This CDR3 is built from 14 residues. Written as DNA, the CDR3 is TGCGCCAGCAGCCAAGATCAGAGTGAAGAGACCCAGTACTTC. This encodes CASSQDQSEETQYF.

This clonotype has only a few counts. The chain couples TRBV6-5 to TRBJ2-2; maybe TRBD2 (5 bases). V was pared by 1 base and J by 5 bases, with 11 bases between. The CDR3 runs 15 residues. Germline values: CDR1 MNHEY, CDR2 SVGAGI. In DNA form, the CDR3 reads TGTGCCAGCAGTTACTTGGCCGAGGGTACCGGGGAGCTGTTTTTT. Its protein is CASSYLAEGTGELFF.

The rearrangement joins TRBV7-3 to TRBJ2-1; the D gene is possibly TRBD2 (7 bases). CDR3 size: 18 residues. The V end was cut by 2 bases, the J end by 5 bases, with 22 bases between. Germline V gives CDR1 SGHTA, CDR2 FQGTGA. The CDR3 region has the DNA TGTGCCAGCAGCTTATGGTCGCCAGGGGAGGGTAGGGACAATGAGCAGTTCTTC. It codes for CASSLWSPGEGRDNEQFF.

V is TRBV15 and J is TRBJ2-4; tentatively, D is TRBD1 (6 bases). CDR1 LNHNV and CDR2 YYDKDF come from the germline V gene (reference sequence). There are 16 residues in the CDR3. Between the trimmed V and J ends, which lost 3 bases and 4 bases, there was a span of 16 bases. The CDR3 here is CATSRDRTVAKNIQYF. The CDR3 coding sequence is TGTGCCACCAGCAGGGATCGGACAGTAGCGAAAAACATTCAGTACTTC.

CDR3: CSVTRPSGETQYF. The CDR3 DNA reads TGCAGCGTAACAAGACCCTCCGGGGAGACCCAGTACTTC. The chain is built from TRBV29-1 and TRBJ2-5; D is unclear. This CDR3 has 13 amino acids. V dropped 6 bases and J dropped 5 bases, with 16 bases sitting between them. In germline, CDR1 is SQVTM, CDR2 ANQGSEA. Full variable domain (remainder filled in from reference TRBV29-1 and TRBJ2-5): SAVISQKPSRDICQRGTSLTIQCQVDSQVTMMFWYRQQPGQSLTLIATANQGSEATYESGFVIDKFPISRPNLTFSTLTVSNMSPEDSSIYLCSVTRPSGETQYFGPGTRLLVL.

This rearrangement joins TRBV9 to TRBJ2-3, with 11 bases aligning to TRBD1. V was clipped by 3 bases and J by 2 bases; unmatched bases: 20. CDR3 length: 21 residues. The germline CDR1 and CDR2 sequences are SGDLS and YYNGEE. In nucleotides, the CDR3 is TGTGCCAGCAGCGAACCACAAGGGGGGACAGGGGGTAGGCCCACCACAGATACGCAGTATTTT. It codes for CASSEPQGGTGGRPTTDTQYF.

This chain links TRBV4-3 with TRBJ1-3; D is unresolved. Trimming pared 2 bases from V and 3 bases from J, leaving 11 bases between. CDR1 is LGHNA, CDR2 YSLEER, per germline. This CDR3 contains 15 residues. DNA of the CDR3: TGCGCCAGCAGCCAAAGGTCGCTGGGTGGAAACACCATATATTTT. Its translation: CASSQRSLGGNTIYF.

The V and J genes are TRBV5-4 and TRBJ1-1; 7 positions match TRBD1. The CDR3 totals 12 residues. Germline V gene sequence: CDR1 SGHNT, CDR2 YYREEE (reference sequence). The junction had 4 bases not matched to a gene; V was cut back by 4 bases and J by 7 bases. The DNA for the CDR3 is TGTGCCAGCAGCGCCGGGACAGATGAAGCTTTCTTT. Its translation: CASSAGTDEAFF.

The chain has TRBV12-3 or TRBV12-4 and TRBJ1-6; no definite D call. The V gene lost 6 bases and the J gene lost 6 bases, with 12 bases spanning the gap. CDR3 size: 14 residues. The CDR3 sequence is CASSLDGLNSPLHF. DNA of the CDR3: TGTGCCAGCAGCCTTGATGGGCTTAATTCACCCCTCCACTTT.

This clonotype was counted only a few times. The chain combines TRBV9 with TRBJ1-5; 7 bases map to TRBD1. Germline V gene sequence: CDR1 SGDLS, CDR2 YYNGEE. The V gene end was trimmed by 0 bases and the J gene end by 6 bases; junction bases not matched to a gene: 6. The CDR3 is made up of 15 amino acids. CDR3 in amino acids: CASSVGEGAGQPQHF. DNA for the CDR3: TGTGCCAGCAGCGTAGGAGAGGGGGCAGGTCAGCCCCAGCATTTT.

This clonotype was detected a few times. V gene TRBV6-1 combines with J gene TRBJ1-1; a possible D gene is TRBD1 (5 bases). In germline, CDR1 is MNHNS, CDR2 SASEGT. This CDR3 is 14 amino acids long. The ends were cut back, 5 bases at V and 6 bases at J, with 16 bases in the middle. The DNA of the CDR3 is TGTGCCAGCAGTTTGGGACCGCTTGGGGCTGAAGCTTTCTTT. As protein: CASSLGPLGAEAFF.

This chain uses TRBV28 with TRBJ2-3, with 13 bases identical to TRBD2. Trimming at V came to 3 bases and at J to 3 bases, leaving 6 bases not matched to a gene. The germline V gene has CDR1 MDHEN and CDR2 SYDVKM. This CDR3 is built from 17 residues. CDR3 region: CASSFGLAGALTDTQYF. CDR3 sequence (DNA): TGTGCCAGCAGTTTCGGACTAGCGGGGGCCCTGACAGATACGCAGTATTTT.

This chain links TRBV20-1 with TRBJ2-5; 7 bases line up with TRBD2. Germline CDR1 and CDR2: DFQATT and SNEGSKA (reference sequence). This CDR3 has 14 amino acids. V lost 1 base to trimming and J lost 5 bases; unmatched junction nucleotides: 7. The CDR3 is CSARGRERSETQYF. CDR3 nucleotides: TGCAGTGCTAGAGGGCGGGAGAGAAGTGAGACCCAGTACTTC.

The rearrangement joins TRBV11-1 to TRBJ2-5, with D unresolved. The CDR3 is made up of 14 amino acids. V shed 5 bases and J shed 3 bases, with 13 bases lying between them. CDR1 SGHAT and CDR2 FQDESV come from the germline V gene (reference sequence). The CDR3 reads CASSRVREKETQYF. The CDR3 region has the DNA TGTGCCAGCAGCCGTGTAAGAGAAAAAGAGACCCAGTACTTC.

This chain joins TRBV28 and TRBJ2-2; no clear D. Germline CDR1 is MDHEN and CDR2 is SYDVKM. The CDR3 is made up of 14 amino acids. V lost 6 bases and J lost 5, with 13 bases in between. CDR3 loop: CASRPATDTGELFF. The CDR3 DNA sequence: TGTGCCAGCAGACCTGCGACGGATACCGGGGAGCTGTTTTTT.

Here the CDR3 reads CASSLFGIYSNQPQHF. For the CDR3, the DNA is TGTGCCAGCAGTTTGTTCGGGATCTATAGCAATCAGCCCCAGCATTTT. The chain combines TRBV28 with TRBJ1-5; unclear D gene. The CDR3 runs to 16 residues. V was clipped by 3 bases and J by 0 bases, with 12 bases between them. Germline loops: CDR1 MDHEN, CDR2 SYDVKM.

This chain joins TRBV28 and TRBJ1-1, with D maybe TRBD1 (6 bases). In germline, CDR1 is MDHEN, CDR2 SYDVKM. The CDR3 has 13 amino acids. V was cut by 6 bases and J by 7 bases, with 15 bases left in between. The CDR3, as DNA: TGTGCCAGCAGCCAGGGGACGACAGGTGAAGCTTTCTTT. It encodes CASSQGTTGEAFF.

The chain recombines TRBV27 with TRBJ1-5; TRBD1 aligns across 8 bases. J lost 2 bases, V lost 6 bases, and 9 bases had no gene match. CDR1 and CDR2 (germline): MNHEY, SMNVEV (reference sequence). The CDR3 is 16 amino acids. In DNA form, the CDR3 reads TGTGCCAGCAGACCCGACAGGGGAGAAGGCAATCAGCCCCAGCATTTT. This encodes CASRPDRGEGNQPQHF.